This T cell receptor (beta chain) was profiled in a study of regulatory T cells in long-lasting Graves disease (dated by TCRdb to the early 2020s). Looking at the study overall: Persistent Graves' disease was defined as antithyroid drug treatment for over 5 years with persistently positive TSH receptor autoantibodies. Peripheral blood TCR sequencing and RNA sequencing compared persistent Graves' disease patients with newly diagnosed Graves' disease patients. The study was registered as a clinical trial and conducted in China. TCR sequencing covered some 13 persistent and approximately 20 newly diagnosed Graves' disease patients, about 35 samples in total. Persistent Graves' disease patients in the clinical cohort had taken antithyroid drugs for around 11 years on average. Summary of the overall study and its limitations: Sequencing and analysis were restricted to the TCR beta chain. Because the primary lesion, thyroid tissue, could not be accessed, the study looked at peripheral blood alone. The authors acknowledged the small sample size as a limitation that may reduce accuracy. A larger number of public clonotypes was shared among persistent patients (fewer than 3,000) than among newly diagnosed patients (around 890). Persistent disease showed preferential use of TRBV28, TRBJ1-2 and TRBJ2-5, whereas newly diagnosed disease favored TRBV20-1 and TRBJ2-1. Lower TCR Shannon entropy and fewer highly expanded clones were observed in persistent Graves' disease patients than in newly diagnosed patients, which suggested clonal expansion.

This sample's time point label indicates: persistent/refractory GD, antithyroid drugs over 5 years with positive TRAb. For both TCR sequencing and RNA sequencing, RNA was extracted from PBMCs using TRIzol. Graves' disease was diagnosed according to American Thyroid Association guidelines. Patients were recruited from an endocrinology department in Xi'an, China. From each patient, around 9 milliliters of peripheral blood was collected into an EDTA anticoagulant tube. PBMCs were isolated by Ficoll Paque Plus density gradient separation without further T cell sorting. An Agilent 2100 Bioanalyzer and agarose gel were used to check RNA quality, and a NanoDrop 2000 was used to measure RNA concentration. The method behind the library was multiplex PCR. Sequencing used an Illumina HiSeq 4000. To build TCR beta libraries, CDR3 regions were amplified by Arm-PCR using iRepertoire HTBI primers. Gel purification was performed on PCR products prior to sequencing. Concerning the study's data processing: Gene usage analysis of CDR3 amino acid clonotypes relied on the 60 to 65 TRBV and 15 or so TRBJ segments identified across samples. COPE and FqMerger were used to merge the filtered high-quality paired reads into contigs. Contigs were aligned with BLAST to IMGT TRBV, TRBD and TRBJ reference genes, and CDR3 was defined per IMGT. Any clonotype with a frequency above 0.1% was classified as a highly expanded clone. Shannon entropy served as the measure of repertoire diversity, while the Gini coefficient captured V-J evenness. Clonotypes shared by more than one individual were considered public. TCRdb reran the public reads through fastp at Q25 and MiXCR, keeping productive beta chains. Records with the same CDR3 protein are collapsed into one entry carrying the most frequent genes and DNA. These V and J calls are TCRdb output, not the study's own analysis. In all, the sample holds about 660,000 distinct CDR3 sequences, and around 32% of those were seen once. The top ten clones comprise about 42% of the sample.

This clonotype was seen a few times. This receptor's antigen is unknown. Per-base quality was not reported, and no clone a single base away is much larger than it. V gives up 6 bases and J gives up 2 bases, and the segment between their germline ends measures 14 bases. Taken from cysteine to phenylalanine, the CDR3 has 13 residues. The read is trimmed to its CDR3 DNA, 39 bases read in frame from base 1. The germline V gene (reference sequence) provides CDR1 DFQATT and CDR2 SNEGSKA. The sequence is built from TRBV20-1 and TRBJ2-7; the D gene is unclear. Sample: peripheral blood mononuclear cells (PBMCs), taken when the disease was refractory, from a patient treated with antithyroid drugs. The sequence came from a female donor with Graves disease. The nucleotides read TGCAGTGCCTCCCTGCCGGAGACCTACGAGCAGTACTTC. The encoded protein is CSASLPETYEQYF.